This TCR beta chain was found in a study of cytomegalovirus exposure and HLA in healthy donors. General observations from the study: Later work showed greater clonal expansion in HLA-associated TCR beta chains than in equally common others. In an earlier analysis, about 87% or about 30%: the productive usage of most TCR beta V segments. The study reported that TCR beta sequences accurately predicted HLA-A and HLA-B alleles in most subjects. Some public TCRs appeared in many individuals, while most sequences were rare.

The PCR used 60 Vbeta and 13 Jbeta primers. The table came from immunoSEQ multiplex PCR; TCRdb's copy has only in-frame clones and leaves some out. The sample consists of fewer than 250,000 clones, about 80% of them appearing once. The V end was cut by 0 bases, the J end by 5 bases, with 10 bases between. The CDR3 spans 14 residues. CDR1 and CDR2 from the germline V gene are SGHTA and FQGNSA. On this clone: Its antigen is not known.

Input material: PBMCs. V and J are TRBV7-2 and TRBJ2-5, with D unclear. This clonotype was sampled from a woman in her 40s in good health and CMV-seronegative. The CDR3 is CASSLALDEETQYF. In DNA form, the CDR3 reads TGTGCCAGCAGCTTAGCCCTAGACGAGGAGACCCAGTACTTC.